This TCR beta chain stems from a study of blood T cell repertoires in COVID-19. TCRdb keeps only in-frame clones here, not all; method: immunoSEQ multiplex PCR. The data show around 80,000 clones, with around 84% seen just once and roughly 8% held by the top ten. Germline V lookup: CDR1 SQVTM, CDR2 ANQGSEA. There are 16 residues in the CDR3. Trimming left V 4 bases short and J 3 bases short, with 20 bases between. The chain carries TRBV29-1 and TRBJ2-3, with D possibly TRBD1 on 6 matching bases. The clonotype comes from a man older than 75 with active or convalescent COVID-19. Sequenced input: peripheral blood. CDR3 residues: CSVGGVEGVSTDTQYF. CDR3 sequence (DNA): TGCAGCGTTGGGGGTGTCGAGGGGGTTTCTACAGATACGCAGTATTTT.